What follows are 3 T cell receptor beta chains derived from one specimen sequenced in a study of cytomegalovirus exposure and HLA in healthy donors. In the PCR, 60 Vbeta and 13 Jbeta primers were used. Sequencing used immunoSEQ multiplex PCR; TCRdb keeps in-frame clones, though not all of them. The table shows about 130,000 clones, with around 82% occurring only once. The sequencing input was PBMCs. The receptors shown here come from a man between 35 and 55 years old in good health and CMV-seronegative.

This rearrangement joins TRBV7-9 to TRBJ1-4, with TRBD1 matching 7 bases. The V gene end was trimmed by 3 bases and the J gene end by 5 bases; junction bases not matched to a gene: 6. This CDR3 has 15 amino acids. CDR1 and CDR2 from the germline V gene are SEHNR and FQNEAQ (reference sequence). In nucleotides, the CDR3 is TGTGCCAGCAGCTTTTATATGGACAGGAATGAAAAACTGTTTTTT. It specifies CASSFYMDRNEKLFF. Full variable domain (outside the CDR3, taken from reference TRBV7-9 and TRBJ1-4): DTGVSQNPRHKITKRGQNVTFRCDPISEHNRLYWYRQTLGQGPEFLTYFQNEAQLEKSRLLSDRFSAERPKGSFSTLEIQRTEQGDSAMYLCASSFYMDRNEKLFFGSGTQLSVL.

The chain is built from TRBV6-1 and TRBJ1-1, with D hard to call. This CDR3 has 17 residues. CDR1 is MNHNS and CDR2 is SASEGT in the germline V gene. Trimming removed 1 base at V and 7 bases at J, with 22 bases between. The CDR3 bases are TGTGCCAGCAGTGAAGAAGAGCCTCAGGAGGCAAACCATGAAGCTTTCTTT. This encodes CASSEEEPQEANHEAFF.

This chain uses TRBV4-3 with TRBJ2-3; 8 bases line up with TRBD2. The CDR3 is made up of 17 amino acids. CDR1 is LGHNA and CDR2 is YSLEER in the germline V gene. The junction had 14 bases not matched to a gene; V was cut back by 6 bases and J by 3 bases. CDR3 coding DNA: TGCGCCAGCAGTAAAAGGACCGGGACTAGTGGGACAGATACGCAGTATTTT. This encodes CASSKRTGTSGTDTQYF.